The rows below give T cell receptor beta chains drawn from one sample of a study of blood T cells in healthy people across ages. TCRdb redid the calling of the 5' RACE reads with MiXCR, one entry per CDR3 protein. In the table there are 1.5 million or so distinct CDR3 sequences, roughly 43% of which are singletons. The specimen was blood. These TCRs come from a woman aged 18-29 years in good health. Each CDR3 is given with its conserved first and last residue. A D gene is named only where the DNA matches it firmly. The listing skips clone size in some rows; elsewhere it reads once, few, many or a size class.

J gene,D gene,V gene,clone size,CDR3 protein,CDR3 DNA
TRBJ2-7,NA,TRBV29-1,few,CSISTPSSYEQYF,TGCAGCATTTCTACTCCGAGCTCCTACGAGCAGTACTTC
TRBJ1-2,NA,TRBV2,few,CASSETARDGYTF,TGTGCCAGCAGTGAAACTGCACGCGATGGCTACACCTTC
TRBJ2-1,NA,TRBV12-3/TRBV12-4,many,CASSHRVGEQFF,TGTGCCAGCAGTCACAGGGTGGGTGAGCAGTTCTTC
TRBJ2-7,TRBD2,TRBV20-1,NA,CSGGGRANEQYF,TGCAGTGGAGGCGGGAGGGCCAACGAGCAGTACTTC
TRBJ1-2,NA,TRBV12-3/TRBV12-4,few,CASSFASQVANYGYTF,TGTGCCAGCAGTTTTGCATCCCAGGTAGCTAACTATGGCTACACCTTC
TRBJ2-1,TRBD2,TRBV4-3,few,CASSQDPGGALNEQFF,TGCGCCAGCAGCCAAGATCCGGGGGGGGCCTTAAATGAGCAGTTCTTC
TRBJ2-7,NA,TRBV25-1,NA,CASSDGGGATNYEQYF,TGTGCCAGCAGTGATGGAGGGGGGGCAACGAACTACGAGCAGTACTTC
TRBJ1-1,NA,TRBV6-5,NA,CASRVRGINTEAFF,TGTGCCAGCAGGGTAAGGGGGATCAACACTGAAGCTTTCTTT
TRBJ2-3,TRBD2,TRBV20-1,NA,CSAPSGGAWDTQYF,TGCAGTGCTCCTAGCGGGGGGGCATGGGATACGCAGTATTTT
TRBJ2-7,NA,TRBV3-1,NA,CASSPRGSLSYEQYF,TGTGCCAGCAGCCCCCGGGGGAGTCTCTCCTACGAGCAGTACTTC
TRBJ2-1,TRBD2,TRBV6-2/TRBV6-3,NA,CASSYTREGPNEQFF,TGTGCCAGCAGTTACACGCGGGAGGGCCCCAATGAGCAGTTCTTC
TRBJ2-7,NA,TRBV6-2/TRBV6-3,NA,CASSYGTFSGTAYEQYF,TGTGCCAGCAGTTACGGGACCTTTAGCGGGACAGCCTACGAGCAGTACTTC
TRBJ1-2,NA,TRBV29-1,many,CSVEYGYTF,TGCAGCGTTGAATATGGCTACACCTTC
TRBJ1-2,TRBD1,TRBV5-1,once,CASSFIEGAYGYTF,TGCGCCAGCAGCTTTATAGAGGGGGCCTATGGCTACACCTTC
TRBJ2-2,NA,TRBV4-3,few,CASSQVAGLKTGELFF,TGCGCCAGCAGCCAAGTCGCGGGCTTGAAGACCGGGGAGCTGTTTTTT
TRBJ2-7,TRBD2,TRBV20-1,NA,CSAGTSGSIVYEQYF,TGCAGTGCTGGGACTAGCGGGAGCATCGTCTACGAGCAGTACTTC
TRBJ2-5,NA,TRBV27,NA,CASRSKETQYF,TGTGCCAGCAGATCCAAAGAGACCCAGTACTTC
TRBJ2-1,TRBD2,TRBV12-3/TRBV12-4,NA,CASSSHGKGRERDNEQFF,TGTGCCAGCAGTTCCCACGGGAAGGGGCGGGAGAGAGACAATGAGCAGTTCTTC
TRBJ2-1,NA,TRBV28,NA,CASSQIRDTHNEQFF,TGTGCCAGCAGTCAGATCCGGGACACCCACAATGAGCAGTTCTTC
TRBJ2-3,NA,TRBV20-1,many,CSARTSTDTQYF,TGCAGTGCTAGGACTAGCACAGATACGCAGTATTTT
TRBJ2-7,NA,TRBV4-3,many,CASSLSTPGYEQYF,TGCGCCAGCAGCCTGTCGACCCCGGGATACGAGCAGTACTTC
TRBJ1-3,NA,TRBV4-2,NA,CASSFSGKSGNTIYF,TGTGCCAGCAGCTTCTCAGGGAAGAGTGGAAACACCATATATTTT
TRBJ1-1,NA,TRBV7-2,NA,CASSLVYSDTEAFF,TGTGCCAGCAGCTTAGTTTATTCCGACACTGAAGCTTTCTTT
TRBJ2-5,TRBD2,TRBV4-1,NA,CASSPEGLPGASGGPKGETQYF,TGCGCCAGCAGCCCTGAGGGATTGCCGGGGGCTAGCGGGGGTCCTAAGGGGGAGACCCAGTACTTC
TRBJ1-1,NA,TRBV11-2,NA,CASRLGGAMNTEAFF,TGTGCCAGCAGGTTGGGGGGGGCCATGAACACTGAAGCTTTCTTT
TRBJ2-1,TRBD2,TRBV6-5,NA,CASKGRGAYNEQFF,TGTGCCAGCAAGGGGCGGGGGGCATACAATGAGCAGTTCTTC
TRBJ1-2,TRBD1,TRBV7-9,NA,CASSPQGESGYTF,TGTGCCAGCAGTCCACAGGGGGAGTCAGGCTACACCTTC